A selection of T cell receptor beta chains follows, all from one sample in a study of T cell responses to AZD1222 COVID-19 vaccine. Profiled with immunoSEQ multiplex PCR; TCRdb holds only in-frame clones, not every one. This table has about 180,000 clones, roughly nine tenths appearing once. The sample here was peripheral blood, taken on day 0 of AZD1222 vaccination. These receptors all stem from an adult in good health. Both conserved end residues are part of each CDR3. D genes are given only for firm matches. Not all rows give a size; the values are once, few, many and, for expanded clones, a class.

TRBJ2-1 NA TRBV7-3 TRBD2 TGTGCCAGCAGCTTAACCGGTCGGACTAGCGGGAACAATGAGCAGTTCTTC CASSLTGRTSGNNEQFF
TRBJ1-2 NA TRBV2 TRBD1 TGTGCCAGCAGTCAGGACAGGGACCTTTATGGCTACACCTTC CASSQDRDLYGYTF
TRBJ2-7 NA TRBV10-3 TRBD1 TGTGCCATCAGTGCGACAGGGGTGAACGAGCAGTACTTC CAISATGVNEQYF
TRBJ2-7 once TRBV25-1 NA TGTGCCAGCAGTGATGGCAGGTCGTACGGCTACGAGCAGTACTTC CASSDGRSYGYEQYF
TRBJ1-1 few TRBV27 NA TGTGCCAGCAGTTTGGAGGGGAACACTGAAGCTTTCTTT CASSLEGNTEAFF
TRBJ1-5 NA TRBV28 NA TGTGCCAGCAGTTCCACAGAGGGAGGGGACTATCAGCCCCAGCATTTT CASSSTEGGDYQPQHF
TRBJ1-5 once TRBV10-1 NA TGCGCCAGCAGTGGAGGGGCGGGTCAGCCCCAGCATTTT CASSGGAGQPQHF
TRBJ1-6 NA TRBV5-6 TRBD1 TGTGCCAGCAGGAACCGACAGGGGATCAGATCCTATAATTCACCCCTCCACTTT CASRNRQGIRSYNSPLHF
TRBJ2-3 NA TRBV7-3 NA TGTGCCAGCAGCTTGTCGGACGGGCACACAGATACGCAGTATTTT CASSLSDGHTDTQYF
TRBJ1-5 once TRBV3-1/TRBV3-2 NA TGTGCCAGCAGCCAGGGGGCACCCAATCAGCCCCAGCATTTT CASSQGAPNQPQHF
TRBJ2-1 NA TRBV29-1 TRBD1 TGCAGCGTTGGGACGGGACAGTACAATGAGCAGTTCTTC CSVGTGQYNEQFF
TRBJ2-2 few TRBV7-8 TRBD1 TGTGCCAGCAGCTTCCGGGACAGGTTATCCGGGGAGCTGTTTTTT CASSFRDRLSGELFF
TRBJ2-5 NA TRBV7-6 NA TGTGCCACCGGGTCCACCCACCAAGAGACCCAGTACTTC CATGSTHQETQYF
TRBJ1-2 NA TRBV2 TRBD1 TGTGCCAGCAGTAAAGACAGGGCCTCTAGCTATGGCTACACCTTC CASSKDRASSYGYTF
TRBJ1-2 once TRBV6-2/TRBV6-3 NA TGTGCCAGCAGCTACTCGGTGGGGCGCGGCGATGGCTACACCTTC CASSYSVGRGDGYTF
TRBJ2-4 NA TRBV5-1 NA TGCGCCAGCAGCTCCGGCCGTAATAATGGCAAAAACATTCAGTACTTC CASSSGRNNGKNIQYF
TRBJ2-5 once TRBV5-5 NA TGTGCCAGCAGCTTGGGTTCAGCACAAGAGACCCAGTACTTC CASSLGSAQETQYF
TRBJ2-1 NA TRBV10-1 TRBD2 TGCGCCAGCGGATCCGGGACTAGCGGGGGGAATGAGCAGTTCTTC CASGSGTSGGNEQFF
TRBJ1-1 NA TRBV2 TRBD1 TGTGCCAGCAGCGGTAGGACAGGGGAGAGCACTGAAGCTTTCTTT CASSGRTGESTEAFF
TRBJ1-3 NA TRBV7-2 NA TGTGCCAGCAGCTTAGGTCTCTCTGGAAACACCATATATTTT CASSLGLSGNTIYF
TRBJ1-3 NA TRBV2 NA TGTGCCAGCAGTGAAGCAAGGACTGGAAACACCATATATTTT CASSEARTGNTIYF
TRBJ2-3 NA TRBV11-2 TRBD1 TGTGCCAGCAGCCAGGGGGACACAGATACGCAGTATTTT CASSQGDTDTQYF
TRBJ2-7 once TRBV7-2 TRBD1 TGTGCCAGCAGCTGGGGCGGGACAGGGTCCTACGAGCAGTACTTC CASSWGGTGSYEQYF
TRBJ1-1 NA TRBV6-5 NA TGTGCCAGCGCCTCGACATTGAACACTGAAGCTTTCTTT CASASTLNTEAFF
TRBJ1-2 NA TRBV28 NA TGTGCCACCCTCCCCCACGGAAATTATGGCTACACCTTC CATLPHGNYGYTF
TRBJ1-2 NA TRBV11-2 NA TGTGCCAGCAGCCCCGCTGGCCTCTATGGCTACACCTTC CASSPAGLYGYTF
TRBJ1-2 NA TRBV29-1 NA TGCAGCGTTGAAGATCTGAAAGGGGCAGTGGGCTACACCTTC CSVEDLKGAVGYTF
TRBJ2-1 NA TRBV3-1/TRBV3-2 TRBD2 TGTGCCAGCAGCCAAGGGCTAGCGGGGGGGCATGAGCAGTTCTTC CASSQGLAGGHEQFF
TRBJ2-7 NA TRBV7-9 TRBD1 TGTGCCAGCAGCTTAGTCGACAGGGAGAACTACGAGCAGTACTTC CASSLVDRENYEQYF
TRBJ1-1 NA TRBV5-1 NA TGCGCCAGCAGCTCGTCGACAGCGAACACTGAAGCTTTCTTT CASSSSTANTEAFF
TRBJ1-2 NA TRBV7-3 NA TGTGCCAGCAGCTGGGGGAACTCTGGCTACACCTTC CASSWGNSGYTF
TRBJ1-4 NA TRBV2 NA TGTGCCAGCGAGGAGGGGGTAGGGGAAAAACTGTTTTTT CASEEGVGEKLFF
TRBJ2-7 NA TRBV18 NA TGTGCCAGCTCACCCGGGACTTGGGGACAGCACTACGAGCAGTACTTC CASSPGTWGQHYEQYF
TRBJ1-5 NA TRBV5-6 NA TGTGCCAGCAGCGCCCACGGGGAATATAGCAATCAGCCCCAGCATTTT CASSAHGEYSNQPQHF
TRBJ2-3 NA TRBV7-6 TRBD2 TGTGCCAGCAGCTTAGCCGGGACTAGCTATACAGATACGCAGTATTTT CASSLAGTSYTDTQYF
TRBJ1-5 few TRBV7-8 NA TGTGCCAGCAGCACCACAGGGTTAGGGCCCCAGCATTTT CASSTTGLGPQHF
TRBJ2-2 NA TRBV5-1 TRBD2 TGCGCCAGCAGCTTGAGGCTAGCGGGGGGGGCCGGGGAGCTGTTTTTT CASSLRLAGGAGELFF
TRBJ1-5 NA TRBV7-9 NA TGTGCCAGCAGCCTCGGGGCGAATCAGCCCCAGCATTTT CASSLGANQPQHF
TRBJ1-4 NA TRBV11-2 NA TGTGCCAGCAGCCGGGGCCACAGGGACCGAAATGAAAAACTGTTTTTT CASSRGHRDRNEKLFF
TRBJ1-2 few TRBV11-2 NA TGTGCCAGCAGCTTAGGGGGGTCTAACTATGGCTACACCTTC CASSLGGSNYGYTF
TRBJ1-1 NA TRBV21-1 NA TGTGCCAGCAGCCCGCGGGCCACTGAAGCTTTCTTT CASSPRATEAFF
TRBJ1-5 NA TRBV19 NA TGTGCCAGTAGGTCCGGGGTGTACCAGCCCCAGCATTTT CASRSGVYQPQHF
TRBJ1-2 NA TRBV5-1 TRBD1 TGCGCCAGCAGCTTGGGACAGGGGGCTTATGGCTACACCTTC CASSLGQGAYGYTF
TRBJ2-3 NA TRBV28 TRBD1 TGTGCCAGCAGTTCTTGGACAGGGGGCACAGATACGCAGTATTTT CASSSWTGGTDTQYF
TRBJ2-1 once TRBV7-3 TRBD1 TGTGCCAGCAGCCCAGGGGGCGGGATCATGTACAATGAGCAGTTCTTC CASSPGGGIMYNEQFF
TRBJ2-2 once TRBV2 TRBD1 TGTGCCAGCAGTGATCGGACAGGTCCCATCACCGGGGAGCTGTTTTTT CASSDRTGPITGELFF
TRBJ1-6 few TRBV28 TRBD1 TGTGCCAGCAGTCTAGGGACAGGGGGGGGAAATTCACCCCTCCACTTT CASSLGTGGGNSPLHF
TRBJ2-5 NA TRBV6-2/TRBV6-3 NA TGTGCCAGCAGTTACTCTCTCGGGAAAGAGACCCAGTACTTC CASSYSLGKETQYF
TRBJ2-5 NA TRBV5-4 TRBD1 TGTGCCAGCAGCCGACAGGGAACGAACCAAGAGACCCAGTACTTC CASSRQGTNQETQYF
TRBJ2-3 NA TRBV27 NA TGTGCCAGCATTGAGTTGGGCAGGGGCACAGATACGCAGTATTTT CASIELGRGTDTQYF
TRBJ2-7 NA TRBV28 NA TGTGCCAGCAGTTTATATTCGGCAGGGCAGACATCCGAGCAGTACTTC CASSLYSAGQTSEQYF
TRBJ1-1 NA TRBV19 NA TGTGCCAGTAGTATGGGATCACAGGGCGGCACTGAAGCTTTCTTT CASSMGSQGGTEAFF
TRBJ2-3 NA TRBV20-1 NA TGCAGTGCTAGTCATCTCGGGACGGGAGGCACAGATACGCAGTATTTT CSASHLGTGGTDTQYF